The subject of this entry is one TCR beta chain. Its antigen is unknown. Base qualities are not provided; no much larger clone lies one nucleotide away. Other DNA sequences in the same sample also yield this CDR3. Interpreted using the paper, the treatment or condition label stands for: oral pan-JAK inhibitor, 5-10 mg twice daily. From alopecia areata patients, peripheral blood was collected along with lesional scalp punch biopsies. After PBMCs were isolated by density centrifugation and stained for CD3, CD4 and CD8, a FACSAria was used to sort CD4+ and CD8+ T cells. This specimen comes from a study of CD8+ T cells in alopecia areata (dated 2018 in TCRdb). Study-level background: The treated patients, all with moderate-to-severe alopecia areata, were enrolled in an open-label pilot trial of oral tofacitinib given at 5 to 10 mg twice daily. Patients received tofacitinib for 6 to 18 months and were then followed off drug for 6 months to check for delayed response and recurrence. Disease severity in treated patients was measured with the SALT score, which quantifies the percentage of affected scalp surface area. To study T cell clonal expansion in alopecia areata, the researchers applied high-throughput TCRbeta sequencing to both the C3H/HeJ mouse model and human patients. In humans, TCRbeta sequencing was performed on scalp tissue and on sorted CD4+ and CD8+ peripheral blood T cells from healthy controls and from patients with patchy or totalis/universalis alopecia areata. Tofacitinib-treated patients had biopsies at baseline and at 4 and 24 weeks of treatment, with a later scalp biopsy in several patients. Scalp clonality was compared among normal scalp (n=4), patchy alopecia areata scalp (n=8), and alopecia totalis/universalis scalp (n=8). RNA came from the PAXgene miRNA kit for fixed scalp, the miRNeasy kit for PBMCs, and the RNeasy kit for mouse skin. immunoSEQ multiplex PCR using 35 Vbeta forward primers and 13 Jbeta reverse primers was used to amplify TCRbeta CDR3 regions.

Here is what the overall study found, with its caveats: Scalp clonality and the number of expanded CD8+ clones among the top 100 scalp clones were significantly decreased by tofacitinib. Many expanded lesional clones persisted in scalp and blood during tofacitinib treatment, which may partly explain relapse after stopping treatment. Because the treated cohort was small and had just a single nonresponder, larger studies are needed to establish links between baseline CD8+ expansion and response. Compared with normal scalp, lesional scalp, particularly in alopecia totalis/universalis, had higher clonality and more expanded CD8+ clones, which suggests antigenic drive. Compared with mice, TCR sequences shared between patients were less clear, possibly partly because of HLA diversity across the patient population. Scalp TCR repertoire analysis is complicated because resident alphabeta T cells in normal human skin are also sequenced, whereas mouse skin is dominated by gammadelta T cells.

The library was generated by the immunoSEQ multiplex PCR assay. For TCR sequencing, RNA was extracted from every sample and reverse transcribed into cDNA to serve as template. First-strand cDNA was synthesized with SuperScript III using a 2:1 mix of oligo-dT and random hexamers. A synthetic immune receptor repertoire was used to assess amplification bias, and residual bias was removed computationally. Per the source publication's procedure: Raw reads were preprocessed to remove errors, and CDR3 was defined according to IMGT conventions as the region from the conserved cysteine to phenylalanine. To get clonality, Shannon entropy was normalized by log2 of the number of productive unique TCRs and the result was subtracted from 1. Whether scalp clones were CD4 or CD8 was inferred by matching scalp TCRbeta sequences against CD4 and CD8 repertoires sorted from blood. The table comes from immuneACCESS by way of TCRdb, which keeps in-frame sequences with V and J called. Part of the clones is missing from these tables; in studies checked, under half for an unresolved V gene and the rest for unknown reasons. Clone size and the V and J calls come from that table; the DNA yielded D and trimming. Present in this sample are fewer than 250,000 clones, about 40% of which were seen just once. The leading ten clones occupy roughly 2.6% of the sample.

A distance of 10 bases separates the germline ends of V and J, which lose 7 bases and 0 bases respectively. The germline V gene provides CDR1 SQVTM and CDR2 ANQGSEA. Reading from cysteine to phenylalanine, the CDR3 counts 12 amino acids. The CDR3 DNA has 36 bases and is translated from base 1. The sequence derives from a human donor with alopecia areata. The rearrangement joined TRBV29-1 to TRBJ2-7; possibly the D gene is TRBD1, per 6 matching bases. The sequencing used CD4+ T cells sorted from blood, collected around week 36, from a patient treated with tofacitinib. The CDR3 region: CSALTGSYEQYF. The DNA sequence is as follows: TGCAGCGCTCTGACAGGCTCCTACGAGCAGTACTTC.